This is a list of T cell receptor beta chains from one sample in a study of vaccination effects on CD4 cells after COVID-19. Their antigens are not known. Clones were read by immunoSEQ multiplex PCR, and TCRdb kept only the in-frame ones, dropping some. This sample has 20,000 to 25,000 clones, with around 69% found just once. This sample comprised CD4+ T cells from PBMCs cultured without peptide, obtained before COVID-19 vaccination. Receptor source: a human donor who received a COVID-19 vaccine. CDR3s include the opening cysteine and the closing phenylalanine or tryptophan. The D gene is left open where the match is weak. Not all rows give a size; the values are once, few, many and, for expanded clones, a class.

v_gene: TRBV5-1; abundance: -; j_gene: TRBJ2-7; d_gene: -; len: 16; CDR3aa: CASSLGATFLNPEQYF; CDR3nt: TGCGCCAGCAGCTTGGGGGCTACCTTCCTGAATCCCGAGCAGTACTTC
v_gene: TRBV11-2; abundance: -; j_gene: TRBJ1-1; d_gene: TRBD1; len: 18; CDR3aa: CASSFLGWDRVKNTEAFF; CDR3nt: TGTGCCAGCAGCTTCCTAGGGTGGGACAGGGTAAAGAACACTGAAGCTTTCTTT
v_gene: TRBV5-1; abundance: -; j_gene: TRBJ1-2; d_gene: TRBD1; len: 14; CDR3aa: CASSLGQGTYGYTF; CDR3nt: TGCGCCAGCAGCTTGGGACAGGGGACCTATGGCTACACCTTC
v_gene: TRBV9; abundance: -; j_gene: TRBJ1-1; d_gene: -; len: 14; CDR3aa: CASSVVLGDTEAFF; CDR3nt: TGTGCCAGCAGCGTAGTACTGGGGGACACTGAAGCTTTCTTT
v_gene: TRBV7-2; abundance: few; j_gene: TRBJ2-7; d_gene: -; len: 14; CDR3aa: CASTPGGVLYEQYF; CDR3nt: TGTGCCAGCACCCCGGGTGGGGTTCTCTACGAGCAGTACTTC
v_gene: TRBV5-1; abundance: -; j_gene: TRBJ2-5; d_gene: -; len: 14; CDR3aa: CASSPLGQMETQYF; CDR3nt: TGCGCCAGCAGCCCCCTGGGACAAATGGAGACCCAGTACTTC
v_gene: TRBV7-9; abundance: -; j_gene: TRBJ2-1; d_gene: TRBD2; len: 19; CDR3aa: CASSPRTSGRTSSYNEQFF; CDR3nt: TGTGCCAGCAGCCCCCGGACTAGCGGGAGAACGAGCTCCTACAATGAGCAGTTCTTC
v_gene: TRBV6-6; abundance: -; j_gene: TRBJ1-3; d_gene: TRBD1; len: 16; CDR3aa: CASSYGQGAAGNTIYF; CDR3nt: TGTGCCAGCAGTTACGGACAGGGGGCAGCGGGAAACACCATATATTTT
v_gene: TRBV5-6; abundance: -; j_gene: TRBJ1-6; d_gene: -; len: 18; CDR3aa: CASSSFNREEVMNSPLHF; CDR3nt: TGTGCCAGCAGCTCCTTCAACCGGGAGGAGGTAATGAATTCACCCCTCCACTTT
v_gene: TRBV4-2; abundance: -; j_gene: TRBJ1-1; d_gene: -; len: 14; CDR3aa: CASRARGRNTEAFF; CDR3nt: TGTGCCAGCAGGGCCAGGGGTAGGAACACTGAAGCTTTCTTT
v_gene: TRBV7-9; abundance: -; j_gene: TRBJ2-1; d_gene: -; len: 15; CDR3aa: CASSFGGGDYNEQFF; CDR3nt: TGTGCCAGCAGCTTTGGCGGGGGCGACTACAATGAGCAGTTCTTC
v_gene: TRBV15; abundance: -; j_gene: TRBJ2-3; d_gene: TRBD2; len: 15; CDR3aa: CATSSKRGFTDTQYF; CDR3nt: TGTGCCACCAGCAGCAAGCGGGGGTTCACAGATACGCAGTATTTT
v_gene: TRBV4-2; abundance: -; j_gene: TRBJ1-2; d_gene: -; len: 18; CDR3aa: CASSQDQGRGRGGYGYTF; CDR3nt: TGTGCCAGCAGCCAAGATCAAGGCAGGGGAAGGGGCGGCTATGGCTACACCTTC
v_gene: TRBV5-4; abundance: -; j_gene: TRBJ2-2; d_gene: -; len: 16; CDR3aa: CASSLDSSLNTGELFF; CDR3nt: TGTGCCAGCAGCTTGGATTCTAGCTTGAACACCGGGGAGCTGTTTTTT
v_gene: TRBV18; abundance: -; j_gene: TRBJ1-3; d_gene: TRBD1; len: 16; CDR3aa: CASSPLLQGAGNTIYF; CDR3nt: TGTGCCAGCTCACCGCTCCTTCAGGGGGCTGGAAACACCATATATTTT
v_gene: TRBV2; abundance: -; j_gene: TRBJ1-1; d_gene: TRBD1; len: 15; CDR3aa: CASSVDRGPPHEAFF; CDR3nt: TGTGCCAGCAGTGTGGACAGGGGCCCCCCTCATGAAGCTTTCTTT
v_gene: TRBV5-1; abundance: -; j_gene: TRBJ1-2; d_gene: -; len: 17; CDR3aa: CASSFSLGTQANYGYTF; CDR3nt: TGCGCCAGCAGCTTCTCCCTTGGGACTCAAGCTAACTATGGCTACACCTTC
v_gene: TRBV11-2; abundance: -; j_gene: TRBJ1-2; d_gene: -; len: 14; CDR3aa: CASSLEPGALAGTF; CDR3nt: TGTGCCAGCAGCTTAGAGCCAGGTGCCTTGGCTGGAACCTTC
v_gene: TRBV5-1; abundance: -; j_gene: TRBJ1-1; d_gene: -; len: 15; CDR3aa: CASSLAAGSLDEAFF; CDR3nt: TGCGCCAGCAGCTTGGCGGCGGGTTCGTTGGATGAAGCTTTCTTT
v_gene: TRBV29-1; abundance: -; j_gene: TRBJ2-3; d_gene: -; len: 13; CDR3aa: CSVAGRYTDTQYF; CDR3nt: TGCAGCGTTGCCGGCCGATACACAGATACGCAGTATTTT